These 25 T cell receptor beta chains share one sample of origin, sequenced in a study of shared clonotypes between healthy human individuals. TCRdb's copy holds only in-frame clones and misses some; the assay was immunoSEQ multiplex PCR. The table includes about half a million clones, approximately 78% detected once. Input material: PBMCs. These receptors were taken from a middle-aged woman in good health. Some clones in this sample may be carry-over from other donors' samples.

The chain uses TRBV2 and TRBJ2-1; TRBD2 aligns across 10 bases. There are 15 residues in the CDR3. V gave up 3 bases and J gave up 9 bases; unmatched junction bases: 8. Germline CDR1 SNHLY, CDR2 FYNNEI. CDR3 residues: CASSDGLAGVGEQFF. The CDR3 DNA is TGTGCCAGCAGTGATGGTCTAGCGGGAGTCGGTGAGCAGTTCTTC. Full variable domain (rest looked up from reference TRBV2 and TRBJ2-1): EPEVTQTPSHQVTQMGQEVILRCVPISNHLYFYWYRQILGQKVEFLVSFYNNEISEKSEIFDDQFSVERPDGSNFTLKIRSTKLEDSAMYFCASSDGLAGVGEQFFGPGTRLTVL.

This rearrangement joins TRBV6-5 to TRBJ2-7; D is perhaps TRBD1 or TRBD2 (5 bases each). The CDR3 runs 15 residues. CDR1 and CDR2 (germline): MNHEY, SVGAGI. The germline V and J ends were trimmed by 6 bases and 0 bases, with 15 bases remaining between them. For the CDR3, the DNA is TGTGCCAGCAGGAGGGACGTTCTGAGCTCCTACGAGCAGTACTTC. Translated, it gives CASRRDVLSSYEQYF.

The rearrangement links TRBV27 to TRBJ1-1; D is unclear. V dropped 3 bases and J dropped 11 bases, with 16 bases sitting between them. CDR1 and CDR2 (germline): MNHEY, SMNVEV (reference sequence). This CDR3 comprises 13 residues. The CDR3 reads CASSFTEDTAAFF. In nucleotides, the CDR3 is TGTGCCAGCAGTTTCACAGAAGACACGGCGGCTTTCTTT.

For this clone: A read error is the likely source, as a far larger clone sits one nucleotide away. Other DNA sequences within the sample encode an identical CDR3. J is TRBJ2-7 and V is TRBV18, with D maybe TRBD2 (5 bases). The CDR3 totals 13 residues. Germline-derived CDR1 and CDR2 are KGHSH and LQKENI. Trimming left V 3 bases short and J 6 bases short, with 12 bases between. The CDR3 DNA follows: TGTGCCAGCTCACCCGCCCGGACTGGCGAGCAGTACTTC. It specifies CASSPARTGEQYF.

The chain combines TRBV27 with TRBJ2-7; D gene ambiguous. CDR3 length equals 13 residues. Trimming took off 5 bases at V and 7 bases at J, with 15 bases between the two ends. Germline CDR1 reads MNHEY; CDR2 reads SMNVEV (reference sequence). CDR3 DNA sequence: TGTGCCAGCAGTACCCACGGGTGGGGAGAGCAGTACTTC. This gives the protein CASSTHGWGEQYF.

Points on this clone: Other DNA sequences within the sample encode an identical CDR3. The V call is TRBV18, the J call TRBJ2-7, with 13 bases aligning to TRBD2. With 2 bases clipped from V and 2 bases from J, the junction kept 0 bases outside the gene matches. The CDR3 extends over 15 amino acids. Germline CDR1 is KGHSH and CDR2 is LQKENI. CDR3 loop: CASSPGLAGAYEQYF. The DNA of the CDR3 is TGTGCCAGCTCACCAGGACTAGCGGGAGCCTACGAGCAGTACTTC.

This CDR3 is CASSGLAGESYEQYF. CDR3 bases: TGTGCCAGTAGTGGACTAGCGGGAGAAAGCTACGAGCAGTACTTC. The chain employs TRBV19 and TRBJ2-7; TRBD2 matches at 13 bases. The CDR3 is 15 residues long. Per the germline V gene, CDR1 is LNHDA and CDR2 is SQIVND (reference sequence). The J segment lost 3 bases and the V segment lost 5 bases, leaving 4 bases of the junction unmatched.

The V gene is TRBV18, the J gene TRBJ2-2, with D hard to call. This CDR3 region has 13 residues. V was clipped by 2 bases and J by 4 bases, with 5 bases between them. Germline values: CDR1 KGHSH, CDR2 LQKENI. As DNA, the CDR3 is TGTGCCAGCTCACCAAGTAGCACCGGGGAGCTGTTTTTT. As protein: CASSPSSTGELFF.

As DNA, the CDR3 is TGTGCCAGCTCAACGACAGGGAGGGGACGTAGCAATCAGCCCCAGCATTTT. Amino acids: CASSTTGRGRSNQPQHF. This chain connects TRBV18 to TRBJ1-5; the match to TRBD1 covers 7 bases. Germline values: CDR1 KGHSH, CDR2 LQKENI. V gave up 5 bases and J gave up 0 bases; unmatched junction bases: 10. The CDR3 spans 17 residues. The whole variable domain, filled in from reference TRBV18 and TRBJ1-5, reads NAGVMQNPRHLVRRRGQEARLRCSPMKGHSHVYWYRQLPEEGLKFMVYLQKENIIDESGMPKERFSAEFPKEGPSILRIQQVVRGDSAAYFCASSTTGRGRSNQPQHFGDGTRLSIL.

This clone was detected only a few times. The chain has TRBV18 and TRBJ1-1; D gene uncertain. This CDR3 contains 14 residues. V was pared by 3 bases and J by 0 bases, with 8 bases between. The germline V gene has CDR1 KGHSH and CDR2 LQKENI. Here the CDR3 DNA reads TGTGCCAGCTCACCGCCGACATTGAACACTGAAGCTTTCTTT. It encodes CASSPPTLNTEAFF.

Turning to this clone: Other DNA sequences in the same sample also yield this CDR3. The gene calls are TRBV7-8 and TRBJ2-7; D unclear. Germline assignment: CDR1 SGHVS and CDR2 FQNEAQ. V was pared by 1 base and J by 3 bases, with 7 bases between. This CDR3 region has 13 residues. CDR3 sequence (DNA): TGTGCCAGCAGCTTAGGGAGAAGCTACGAGCAGTACTTC. Amino acids: CASSLGRSYEQYF. The full variable domain, rest sourced from reference TRBV7-8 and TRBJ2-7, is GAGVSQSPRYKVAKRGQDVALRCDPISGHVSLFWYQQALGQGPEFLTYFQNEAQLDKSGLPSDRFFAERPEGSVSTLKIQRTQQEDSAVYLCASSLGRSYEQYFGPGTRLTVT.

The chain employs TRBV11-1 and TRBJ2-1, with D possibly TRBD2 on 5 matching bases. This CDR3 spans 14 amino acids. Germline V gives CDR1 SGHAT, CDR2 FQDESV (reference sequence). Trimming shortened V by 7 bases and J by 8 bases, and 18 bases separated the two germline ends. CDR3: CASKLDSWNDEQFF. In nucleotides, the CDR3 is TGTGCCAGCAAACTGGACTCCTGGAACGATGAGCAGTTCTTC.

This sequence joins TRBV5-1 and TRBJ2-4; 7 bases map to TRBD2. The CDR3 length is 18 residues. In germline, CDR1 is SGHRS, CDR2 YFSETQ. V shed 2 bases and J 1 base; nucleotides not matched to a gene: 12. CDR3 bases: TGCGCCAGCAGCTTAACCTACGGGGGAGGGAGGGCCAAAAACATTCAGTACTTC. Encoded protein: CASSLTYGGGRAKNIQYF. Full variable domain (remainder filled in from reference TRBV5-1 and TRBJ2-4): KAGVTQTPRYLIKTRGQQVTLSCSPISGHRSVSWYQQTPGQGLQFLFEYFSETQRNKGNFPGRFSGRQFSNSRSEMNVSTLELGDSALYLCASSLTYGGGRAKNIQYFGAGTRLSVL.

This clone appeared a few times. The rearrangement links TRBV7-2 to TRBJ2-7; perhaps D is TRBD1 or TRBD2 (7 bases each). The CDR3 sequence is 18 residues long. Per germline, CDR1 SGHTA and CDR2 FQGNSA. Trimming took off 1 base at V and 0 bases at J, with 19 bases between the two ends. The CDR3 spells CASSLGAGRGPPSYEQYF. The CDR3 DNA reads as TGTGCCAGCAGCTTAGGGGCGGGGAGGGGGCCCCCCTCCTACGAGCAGTACTTC.

The rearrangement uses TRBV30 and TRBJ1-4; D may be TRBD1 (5 bases). The CDR3 runs 13 residues. Trimming pared 3 bases from V and 3 bases from J, leaving 8 bases between. The germline gives CDR1 GTSNPN, CDR2 SVGIG (reference sequence). CDR3 loop: CAWSRGPNEKLFF. For the CDR3, the DNA is TGTGCCTGGAGCCGGGGCCCTAATGAAAAACTGTTTTTT.

A single count supports this clone. V is TRBV7-2 and J is TRBJ2-1, with 9 bases that match TRBD2. J lost 9 bases, V lost 1 base, and 7 bases had no gene match. CDR1 and CDR2 (germline): SGHTA, FQGNSA. This CDR3 spans 15 amino acids. The CDR3 spells CASSLGLAGVPEQFF. CDR3 nucleotide sequence: TGTGCCAGCAGCTTAGGGTTAGCGGGAGTCCCTGAGCAGTTCTTC. The entire variable domain, with the rest obtained from reference TRBV7-2 and TRBJ2-1, is as follows: GAGVSQSPSNKVTEKGKDVELRCDPISGHTALYWYRQSLGQGLEFLIYFQGNSAPDKSGLPSDRFSAERTGGSVSTLTIQRTQQEDSAVYLCASSLGLAGVPEQFFGPGTRLTVL.

The V call is TRBV7-2, the J call TRBJ2-5; D not certain. Germline lookup yields CDR1 SGHTA and CDR2 FQGNSA. The CDR3 has 15 amino acids. The V end was cut by 3 bases, the J end by 6 bases, with 17 bases between. CDR3 sequence: CASSFGQHPSQTQYF. CDR3 DNA sequence: TGTGCCAGCAGCTTTGGGCAGCATCCTAGTCAGACCCAGTACTTC.

This clone has just a few counts. V and J are TRBV7-9 and TRBJ2-7; 11 bases fit TRBD2. This CDR3 is 16 amino acids long. Germline-derived CDR1 and CDR2 are SEHNR and FQNEAQ (reference sequence). Unmatched junction bases numbered 7, after V lost 4 bases and J lost 2 bases. DNA for the CDR3: TGTGCCAGCAGCTCCGTGACTAGCGGGAACCCCTACGAGCAGTACTTC. Its translation is CASSSVTSGNPYEQYF.

The V call is TRBV19, the J call TRBJ1-2; TRBD1 aligns across 9 bases. This CDR3 contains 13 residues. J gave up 4 bases and V 5 bases, and 2 bases lay outside the gene matches. Germline assignment: CDR1 LNHDA and CDR2 SQIVND (reference sequence). The CDR3 is CASSGGQGYGYTF. The CDR3 region has the DNA TGTGCCAGTAGTGGGGGACAGGGCTATGGCTACACCTTC.

In its sample, this clone was seen a few times. The rearrangement uses TRBV21-1 and TRBJ2-3. TRBV21-1 is shown as a pseudogene. This CDR3 region has 13 residues. DNA of the CDR3: TGTGCCAGCAGCAGGGATAACGGAGATACGCAGTATTTT. Protein sequence: CASSRDNGDTQYF.

This clone showed up just a few times. The chain combines TRBV5-6 with TRBJ1-6; D gene ambiguous. Germline V CDR1 and CDR2: SGHDT, YYEEEE. V was clipped by 4 bases and J by 7 bases, with 18 bases between them. This CDR3 comprises 16 residues. CDR3 in amino acids: CASSPRVKAGNSPLHF. Written as DNA, the CDR3 is TGTGCCAGCAGCCCTAGGGTCAAGGCCGGGAATTCACCCCTCCACTTT.

This clone occurred once. The chain is built from TRBV7-2 and TRBJ2-1, with a weak D call TRBD1 (5 bases). The V gene lost 7 bases and the J gene lost 3 bases, with 16 bases spanning the gap. The CDR3 has 15 residues. The germline gives CDR1 SGHTA, CDR2 FQGNSA. CDR3 nucleotides: TGTGCCAGCACCGACACCTATACAGGCTACAATGAGCAGTTCTTC. Its translation: CASTDTYTGYNEQFF. Complete variable domain (other parts from reference TRBV7-2 and TRBJ2-1): GAGVSQSPSNKVTEKGKDVELRCDPISGHTALYWYRQSLGQGLEFLIYFQGNSAPDKSGLPSDRFSAERTGGSVSTLTIQRTQQEDSAVYLCASTDTYTGYNEQFFGPGTRLTVL.

This clone was counted once. The rearrangement joins TRBV18 to TRBJ2-7; 7 bases map to TRBD2. Trimming at V came to 3 bases and at J to 3 bases, leaving 2 bases not matched to a gene. CDR1 is KGHSH and CDR2 is LQKENI in the germline V gene. The CDR3 is 13 residues long. The CDR3 loop reads CASSPTSNYEQYF. CDR3 coding DNA: TGTGCCAGCTCACCGACTAGCAACTACGAGCAGTACTTC.

The chain is built from TRBV11-2 and TRBJ2-1; no clear D gene. Germline CDR1 SGHAT, CDR2 FQNNGV. Trimming removed 1 base at V and 6 bases at J, with 13 bases between. This CDR3 region has 15 residues. The DNA of the CDR3 is TGTGCCAGCAGCTTAGTGCGGAGAGTCGTCAATGAGCAGTTCTTC. Protein sequence: CASSLVRRVVNEQFF.

The V gene is TRBV6-5, the J gene TRBJ2-1; 8 bases match TRBD2. Germline assignment: CDR1 MNHEY and CDR2 SVGAGI. The J segment lost 3 bases and the V segment lost 6 bases, leaving 7 bases of the junction unmatched. There are 15 residues in the CDR3. In DNA, the CDR3 is TGTGCCAGCAGGCCTCCGGGACTAGGCTACAATGAGCAGTTCTTC. This gives the protein CASRPPGLGYNEQFF.